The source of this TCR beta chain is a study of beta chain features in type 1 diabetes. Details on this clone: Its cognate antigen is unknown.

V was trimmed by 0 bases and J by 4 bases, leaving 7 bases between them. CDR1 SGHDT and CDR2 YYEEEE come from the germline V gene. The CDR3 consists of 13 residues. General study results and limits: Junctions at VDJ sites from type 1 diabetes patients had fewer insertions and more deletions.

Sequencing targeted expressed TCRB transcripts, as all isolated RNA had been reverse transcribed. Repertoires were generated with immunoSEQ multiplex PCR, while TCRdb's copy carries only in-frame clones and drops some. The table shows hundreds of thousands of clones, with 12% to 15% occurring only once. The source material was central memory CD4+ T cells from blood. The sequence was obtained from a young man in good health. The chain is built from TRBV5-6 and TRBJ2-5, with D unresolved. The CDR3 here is CASSLVGAETQYF. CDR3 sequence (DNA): TGTGCCAGCAGCTTGGTTGGCGCAGAGACCCAGTACTTC. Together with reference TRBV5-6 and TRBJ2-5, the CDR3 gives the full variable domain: DAGVTQSPTHLIKTRGQQVTLRCSPKSGHDTVSWYQQALGQGPQFIFQYYEEEERQRGNFPDRFSGHQFPNYSSELNVNALLLGDSALYLCASSLVGAETQYFGPGTRLLVL.